These 28 T cell receptor beta chains share one sample of origin, sequenced in a study of cytomegalovirus exposure and HLA in healthy donors. Vbeta (60) and Jbeta (13) primers were used in the PCR. Sequencing used immunoSEQ multiplex PCR; TCRdb keeps in-frame clones, though not all of them. Among tens of thousands of clones listed, over 75% were seen once. The sample taken for sequencing was PBMCs. These TCRs come from a male donor in good health and CMV-seronegative.

Only one count was recorded for this clone. J is TRBJ2-5 and V is TRBV7-9, with 8 bases matching TRBD1. The length of the CDR3 is 16 residues. The V gene's germline CDR1 is SEHNR and CDR2 FQNEAQ (reference sequence). Trimming took 5 bases from V and 1 from J; bases not matched to a gene: 9. The CDR3 spells CASSASGTGTQETQYF. CDR3 nucleotide sequence: TGTGCCAGCAGCGCTTCCGGGACAGGCACCCAAGAGACCCAGTACTTC.

DNA for the CDR3: TGTGCCAGCAGGGTTAGCGGGGGGGCCGGAAATGAGCAGTTCTTC. Protein sequence: CASRVSGGAGNEQFF. V and J are TRBV7-3 and TRBJ2-1; 11 nucleotides match TRBD2. The CDR3 loop spans 15 amino acids. V dropped 6 bases and J dropped 7; count of bases not matched to a gene: 8. The germline V gene encodes CDR1 SGHTA and CDR2 FQGTGA.

As to this clone: The sample has other DNA sequences that encode this CDR3 too. This chain links TRBV6-6 with TRBJ2-2, with 7 bases identical to TRBD1. Germline CDR1 is MNHNY and CDR2 is SVGAGI (reference sequence). The junction had 12 bases not matched to a gene; V was cut back by 4 bases and J by 7 bases. The CDR3 is 16 residues long. The CDR3 DNA is TGTGCCAGCAGTTTCCGAACAGGGGATGATGGCGGGGAGCTGTTTTTT. Residues: CASSFRTGDDGGELFF.

The chain recombines TRBV19 with TRBJ2-6, with 9 bases fitting TRBD2. Germline loops: CDR1 LNHDA, CDR2 SQIVND (reference sequence). The CDR3 is 15 residues long. V was clipped by 6 bases and J by 2 bases; unmatched bases: 2. The CDR3 bases are TGTGCCAGTAGGTTAGCGGGGGCTGGGGCCAACGTCCTGACTTTC. This sequence encodes CASRLAGAGANVLTF.

Comments on this clone: In the same sample, other DNA sequences code for this CDR3. The rearrangement links TRBV19 to TRBJ1-4, with TRBD1 matching over 7 bases. Germline V lookup: CDR1 LNHDA, CDR2 SQIVND (reference sequence). J lost 8 bases, V lost 5 bases, and 11 bases had no gene match. The CDR3 has 15 amino acids. DNA of the CDR3: TGTGCCAGTAGTGCCAGGGGGACGGTAGGCGAAAAACTGTTTTTT. It translates to CASSARGTVGEKLFF.

This rearrangement joins TRBV9 to TRBJ2-1; D is perhaps TRBD2 (7 bases). V shed 1 base and J shed 8 bases, with 19 bases lying between them. This CDR3 comprises 16 residues. Germline values: CDR1 SGDLS, CDR2 YYNGEE. In nucleotides, the CDR3 is TGTGCCAGCAGCGTAACGGGGGGCTCCACTGGGGATGAGCAGTTCTTC. Translating gives CASSVTGGSTGDEQFF.

V is TRBV7-2 and J is TRBJ2-3, with D tentatively TRBD2 (6 bases). Deletions cut 7 bases from V and 5 bases from J, with 16 bases between. The germline gives CDR1 SGHTA, CDR2 FQGNSA. The CDR3 covers 14 residues. The CDR3 region has the DNA TGTGCCAGCACTTCACTAGCTAGGGGAGATACGCAGTATTTT. This sequence encodes CASTSLARGDTQYF.

The chain recombines TRBV11-3 with TRBJ1-4; 8 nucleotides align to TRBD1. After removal of 5 bases from V and 11 bases from J, the junction contained 10 bases not matched to a gene. Germline loops: CDR1 SGHNT, CDR2 YENEEA. The CDR3 is made up of 14 amino acids. DNA for the CDR3: TGTGCCAGCAGCCGAGGACAGGGCATCATTAAACTGTTTTTT. Amino acids: CASSRGQGIIKLFF.

The table lists this clone with a few counts. The CDR3 DNA reads as TGCAGCGTTGCACCGGGACAGGAACTCTACGAGCAGTACTTC. Translated: CSVAPGQELYEQYF. The gene calls are TRBV29-1 and TRBJ2-7, with 8 bases fitting TRBD1. V was pared by 4 bases and J by 3 bases, with 8 bases of the junction left unmatched. The CDR3 is 14 amino acids. CDR1 and CDR2 from the germline V gene are SQVTM and ANQGSEA.

A single count supports this clone. This chain connects TRBV27 to TRBJ1-5; D is unclear. The CDR3 sequence is 13 residues long. The V gene lost 5 bases and the J gene lost 0 bases, with 5 bases spanning the gap. Germline lookup yields CDR1 MNHEY and CDR2 SMNVEV (reference sequence). The CDR3 DNA sequence: TGTGCCAGCAGTCCCCATAGCAATCAGCCCCAGCATTTT. This sequence encodes CASSPHSNQPQHF.

This chain joins TRBV7-3 and TRBJ2-1; 14 nucleotides align to TRBD2. The CDR3 loop spans 15 amino acids. V lost 5 bases to trimming and J lost 10 bases; unmatched junction nucleotides: 7. Germline CDR1 and CDR2: SGHTA and FQGTGA. CDR3 region: CASSVGLAGGEEQFF. DNA of the CDR3: TGTGCCAGCAGCGTCGGACTAGCGGGGGGAGAGGAGCAGTTCTTC.

This clone was detected once. V and J are TRBV5-4 and TRBJ2-7; 12 nucleotides align to TRBD2. The ends lost 4 bases at V and 1 base at J; junction bases unmatched: 6. The CDR3 has 16 residues. The germline V gene encodes CDR1 SGHNT and CDR2 YYREEE (reference sequence). Written as DNA, the CDR3 is TGTGCCAGCAGCCCGGGACTAGCGGGTTATTCCTACGAGCAGTACTTC. Translating it yields CASSPGLAGYSYEQYF.

The rearrangement links TRBV19 to TRBJ1-3; tentative D call: TRBD1 (6 bases). CDR3 size: 14 residues. CDR1 and CDR2 (germline): LNHDA, SQIVND (reference sequence). V was shortened by 7 bases and J by 0 bases, with 10 bases between the two germline ends. The CDR3 loop reads CASTKDSSGNTIYF. As DNA, the CDR3 is TGTGCCAGTACCAAGGACAGCTCTGGAAACACCATATATTTT.

This clone was observed a handful of times. The chain uses TRBV7-2 and TRBJ2-7; D is perhaps TRBD1 (7 bases). Germline V gene sequence: CDR1 SGHTA, CDR2 FQGNSA. The CDR3 sequence is 13 residues long. V was trimmed by 5 bases and J by 6 bases, leaving 14 bases between them. CDR3 nucleotides: TGTGCCAGCAGCCGGCGGGACAGTATCGAGCAGTACTTC. Translated: CASSRRDSIEQYF.

J is TRBJ2-3 and V is TRBV4-1; 8 bases align to TRBD2. The V gene end was trimmed by 0 bases and the J gene end by 3 bases; junction bases not matched to a gene: 8. The V gene's germline CDR1 is MGHRA and CDR2 YSYEKL. CDR3 length: 17 residues. For the CDR3, the DNA is TGCGCCAGCAGCCAAGAAAGGATCGGGGGGGGGACAGATACGCAGTATTTT. Its translation is CASSQERIGGGTDTQYF.

The rearrangement joins TRBV4-2 to TRBJ2-1; TRBD2 matches at 8 bases. The J segment lost 0 bases and the V segment lost 3 bases, leaving 4 bases of the junction unmatched. The CDR3 runs 16 residues. Germline CDR1 reads LGHNA; CDR2 reads YNFKEQ. In nucleotides, the CDR3 is TGTGCCAGCAGCCACCCCGGGACTAGCTCCTACAATGAGCAGTTCTTC. Protein sequence: CASSHPGTSSYNEQFF.

The chain uses TRBV15 and TRBJ1-4; perhaps TRBD1 as D (6 bases). CDR1 LNHNV and CDR2 YYDKDF come from the germline V gene (reference sequence). The CDR3 is made up of 14 amino acids. Trimming shortened V by 2 bases and J by 8 bases, and 12 bases separated the two germline ends. DNA for the CDR3: TGTGCCACCAGCAGAACAGGGAGGGGCGAAAAACTGTTTTTT. This gives the protein CATSRTGRGEKLFF.

The chain is built from TRBV19 and TRBJ2-5; TRBD1 matches 10 bases. CDR3 length: 15 residues. In germline, CDR1 is LNHDA, CDR2 SQIVND (reference sequence). The V segment lost 4 bases and the J segment 4 bases; nucleotides outside the gene matches: 6. The CDR3 loop is CASSTGQGEAETQYF. The DNA for the CDR3 is TGTGCCAGTAGTACCGGACAGGGGGAGGCAGAGACCCAGTACTTC.

The chain links TRBV11-1 to TRBJ1-4; the match to TRBD1 covers 7 bases. CDR1 and CDR2 (germline): SGHAT, FQDESV (reference sequence). V was pared by 5 bases and J by 5 bases, with 8 bases of the junction left unmatched. This CDR3 is 15 amino acids long. The CDR3 is CASSAWDRANEKLFF. Here the CDR3 DNA reads TGTGCCAGCAGCGCCTGGGACAGAGCAAATGAAAAACTGTTTTTT.

Remarks on this clone: This specimen includes other DNA sequences encoding the same CDR3. The chain has TRBV28 and TRBJ2-3; D is uncertain. This CDR3 region has 14 residues. Germline V gene lookup returns CDR1 MDHEN and CDR2 SYDVKM. Trimming took off 3 bases at V and 3 bases at J, with 10 bases between the two ends. The CDR3 region has the DNA TGTGCCAGCAGTTTCGTCGCAGGAACAGATACGCAGTATTTT. Amino acids: CASSFVAGTDTQYF.

The rearrangement joins TRBV7-9 to TRBJ2-3; 7 positions match TRBD2. CDR3 length equals 17 residues. V lost 1 base and J lost 0; bases outside the gene matches: 7. Per the germline V gene, CDR1 is SEHNR and CDR2 is FQNEAQ (reference sequence). This CDR3 is CASSLGVLAASTDTQYF. The CDR3, as DNA: TGTGCCAGCAGCTTAGGGGTCCTAGCGGCTAGCACAGATACGCAGTATTTT.

This chain uses TRBV29-1 with TRBJ2-3, with 10 bases that match TRBD1. Trimming removed 6 bases from V and 6 bases from J; junction bases left unmatched: 3. This CDR3 is 12 amino acids long. CDR1 is SQVTM, CDR2 ANQGSEA, per germline. Written as DNA, the CDR3 is TGCAGCGTCAGGACAGGGGGTGATACGCAGTATTTT. Its translation is CSVRTGGDTQYF.

The chain joins TRBV19 to TRBJ2-2, with D tentatively TRBD1 (6 bases). CDR1 is LNHDA and CDR2 is SQIVND in the germline V gene (reference sequence). This CDR3 has 16 amino acids. Trimming pared 5 bases from V and 7 bases from J, leaving 20 bases between. CDR3 amino acids: CASSEGVVSRGGELFF. The CDR3 region has the DNA TGTGCCAGTAGTGAGGGGGTGGTGTCAAGAGGCGGGGAGCTGTTTTTT.

This clone was recorded a few times. The CDR3 DNA is TGTGCCAGCAGCCGCCCGACGATAGCGGGGAGCACAGATACGCAGTATTTT. Amino acids: CASSRPTIAGSTDTQYF. The chain couples TRBV27 to TRBJ2-3; 8 bases align to TRBD2. The trim removed 6 bases at V and 0 bases at J, leaving 11 bases unmatched. The CDR3 runs to 17 residues. From germline, CDR1 is MNHEY and CDR2 SMNVEV (reference sequence).

This clone ranks as medium-sized. The chain employs TRBV6-5 and TRBJ2-1; 9 positions agree with TRBD2. Trimming took 0 bases from V and 4 from J; bases not matched to a gene: 4. The CDR3 runs to 16 residues. Looked up from germline, CDR1 is MNHEY and CDR2 is SVGAGI. The CDR3 DNA reads as TGTGCCAGCAGTTACTCGGGCGGGGGGGATTACAATGAGCAGTTCTTC. It codes for CASSYSGGGDYNEQFF.

The chain uses TRBV9 and TRBJ1-3; D remains ambiguous. The V gene lost 3 bases and the J gene lost 0 bases, with 7 bases spanning the gap. Germline V CDR1 and CDR2: SGDLS, YYNGEE. The CDR3 is 14 residues long. CDR3 loop: CASSDRSSGNTIYF. As DNA, the CDR3 is TGTGCCAGCAGCGACCGGAGCTCTGGAAACACCATATATTTT.

V gene TRBV6-6 combines with J gene TRBJ1-4; D remains unclear. V was clipped by 0 bases and J by 3 bases, with 8 bases between them. The CDR3 extends over 15 amino acids. Per the germline V gene, CDR1 is MNHNY and CDR2 is SVGAGI (reference sequence). The chain's CDR3 is CASSYSEESNEKLFF. CDR3 nucleotide sequence: TGTGCCAGCAGTTACTCAGAGGAGTCTAATGAAAAACTGTTTTTT.

The chain is built from TRBV10-3 and TRBJ2-1; D unclear. V was shortened by 0 bases and J by 6 bases, with 9 bases between the two germline ends. From germline, CDR1 is ENHRY and CDR2 SYGVKD. The CDR3 is made up of 14 amino acids. CDR3 protein: CAISESGTANEQFF. The CDR3 DNA reads as TGTGCCATCAGTGAGTCTGGAACAGCCAATGAGCAGTTCTTC.